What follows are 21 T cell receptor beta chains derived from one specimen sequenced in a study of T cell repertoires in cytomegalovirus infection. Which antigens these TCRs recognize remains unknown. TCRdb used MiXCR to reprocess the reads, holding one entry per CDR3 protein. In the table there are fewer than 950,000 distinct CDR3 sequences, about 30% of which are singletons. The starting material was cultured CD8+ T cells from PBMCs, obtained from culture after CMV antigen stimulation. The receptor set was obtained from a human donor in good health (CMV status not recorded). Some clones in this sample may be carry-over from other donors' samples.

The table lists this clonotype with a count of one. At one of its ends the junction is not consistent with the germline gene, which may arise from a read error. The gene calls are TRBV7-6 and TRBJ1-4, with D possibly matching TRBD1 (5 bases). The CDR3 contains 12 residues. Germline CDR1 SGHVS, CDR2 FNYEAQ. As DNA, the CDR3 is TGTGCCAGCAGCTACAGGAGGGAAATACTGTTTTTT. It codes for CASSYRREILFF.

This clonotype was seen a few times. CDR3 nucleotides: TGTGCCAGCCGCTCGACTAAGAGCTCCTATAATTCACCCCTCCACTTT. Amino acids: CASRSTKSSYNSPLHF. This rearrangement joins TRBV6-5 to TRBJ1-6; no firm D call. V lost 8 bases and J lost 0, with 14 bases in between. In germline, CDR1 is MNHEY, CDR2 SVGAGI. The CDR3 totals 16 residues.

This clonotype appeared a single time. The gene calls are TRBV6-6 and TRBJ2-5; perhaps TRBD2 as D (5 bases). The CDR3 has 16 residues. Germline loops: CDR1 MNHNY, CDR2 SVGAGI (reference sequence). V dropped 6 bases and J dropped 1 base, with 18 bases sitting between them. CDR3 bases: TGTGCCAGCAGGGGAGAAGGGCCGCACCTCCAAGAGACCCAGTACTTC. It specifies CASRGEGPHLQETQYF.

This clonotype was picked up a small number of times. The CDR3 is CASSFPGSIYNEQFF. The CDR3 DNA reads TGTGCCAGCAGTTTCCCCGGGAGTATCTACAATGAGCAGTTCTTC. V and J are TRBV6-6 and TRBJ2-1; D possibly corresponds to TRBD2 (6 bases). The CDR3 is 15 amino acids. The V end was cut by 4 bases, the J end by 3 bases, with 13 bases between. CDR1 is MNHNY, CDR2 SVGAGI, per germline (reference sequence).

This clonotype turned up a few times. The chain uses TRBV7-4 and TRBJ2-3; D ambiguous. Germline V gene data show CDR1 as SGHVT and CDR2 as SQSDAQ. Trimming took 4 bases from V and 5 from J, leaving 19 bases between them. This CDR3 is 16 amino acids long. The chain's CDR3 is CASSYPDAAPGDTQYF. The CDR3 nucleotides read TGTGCCAGCAGCTACCCGGACGCGGCCCCTGGAGATACGCAGTATTTT.

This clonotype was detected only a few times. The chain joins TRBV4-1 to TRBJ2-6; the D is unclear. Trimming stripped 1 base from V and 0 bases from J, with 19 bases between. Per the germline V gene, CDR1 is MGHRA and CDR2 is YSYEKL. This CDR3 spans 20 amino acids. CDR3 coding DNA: TGCGCCAGCAGCCAAGGGGCGTTCCCAGGTATCCTCTCTGGGGCCAACGTCCTGACTTTC. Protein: CASSQGAFPGILSGANVLTF.

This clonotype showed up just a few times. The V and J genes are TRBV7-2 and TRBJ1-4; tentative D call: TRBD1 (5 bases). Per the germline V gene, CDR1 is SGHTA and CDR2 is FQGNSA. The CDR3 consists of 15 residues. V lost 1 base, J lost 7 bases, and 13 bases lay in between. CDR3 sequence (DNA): TGTGCCAGCAGCTTAGGGGTCAGGGTAGTTGAAAAACTGTTTTTT. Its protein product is CASSLGVRVVEKLFF.

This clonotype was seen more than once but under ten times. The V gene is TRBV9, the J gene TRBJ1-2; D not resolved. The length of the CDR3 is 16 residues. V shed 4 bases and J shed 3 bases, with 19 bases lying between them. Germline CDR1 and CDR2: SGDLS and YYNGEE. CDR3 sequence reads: CASSPARDSRHYGYTF. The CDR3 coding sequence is TGTGCCAGCAGCCCCGCTCGCGACTCAAGGCACTATGGCTACACCTTC. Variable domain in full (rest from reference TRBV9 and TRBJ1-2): DSGVTQTPKHLITATGQRVTLRCSPRSGDLSVYWYQQSLDQGLQFLIQYYNGEERAKGNILERFSAQQFPDLHSELNLSSLELGDSALYFCASSPARDSRHYGYTFGSGTRLTVV.

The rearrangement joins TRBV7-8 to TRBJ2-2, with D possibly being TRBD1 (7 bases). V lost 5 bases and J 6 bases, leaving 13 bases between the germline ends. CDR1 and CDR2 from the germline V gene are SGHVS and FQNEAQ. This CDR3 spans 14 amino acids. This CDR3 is CASSGGGPPGELFF. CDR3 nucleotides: TGTGCCAGCAGCGGAGGGGGCCCCCCCGGGGAGCTGTTTTTT.

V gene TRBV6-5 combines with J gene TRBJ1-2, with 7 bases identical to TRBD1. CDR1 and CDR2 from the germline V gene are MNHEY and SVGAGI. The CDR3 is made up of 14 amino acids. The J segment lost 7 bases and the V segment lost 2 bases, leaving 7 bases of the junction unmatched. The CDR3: CASSYLGGGSGYTF. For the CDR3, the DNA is TGTGCCAGCAGTTACCTAGGGGGCGGGAGTGGCTACACCTTC.

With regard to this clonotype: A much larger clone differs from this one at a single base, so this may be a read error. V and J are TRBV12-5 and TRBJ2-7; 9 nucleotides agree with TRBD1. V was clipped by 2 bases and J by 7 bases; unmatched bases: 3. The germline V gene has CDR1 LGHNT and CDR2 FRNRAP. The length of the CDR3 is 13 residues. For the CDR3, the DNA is TGTGCTAGTGGTTTGATGGACAGGGGAGAGCAGTACGTC. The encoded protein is CASGLMDRGEQYV.

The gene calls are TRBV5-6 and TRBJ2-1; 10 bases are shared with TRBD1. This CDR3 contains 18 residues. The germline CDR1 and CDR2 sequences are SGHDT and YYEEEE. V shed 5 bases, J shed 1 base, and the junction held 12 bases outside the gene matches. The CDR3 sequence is CASRPRDRGVMSYNEQFF. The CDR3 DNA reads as TGTGCCAGCAGGCCCCGGGACAGGGGAGTTATGTCCTACAATGAGCAGTTCTTC.

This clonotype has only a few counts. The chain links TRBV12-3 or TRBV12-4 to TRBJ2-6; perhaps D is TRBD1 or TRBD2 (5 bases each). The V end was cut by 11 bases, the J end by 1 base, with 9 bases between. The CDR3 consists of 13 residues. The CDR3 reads CAGDGSGANVLTF. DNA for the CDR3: TGTGCCGGGGACGGTTCTGGGGCCAACGTCCTGACTTTC.

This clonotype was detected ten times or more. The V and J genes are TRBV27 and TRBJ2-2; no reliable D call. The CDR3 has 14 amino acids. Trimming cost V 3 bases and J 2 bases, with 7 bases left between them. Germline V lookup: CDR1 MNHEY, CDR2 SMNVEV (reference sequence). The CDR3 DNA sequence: TGTGCCAGCAGTTTTGGTCCTAACACCGGGGAGCTGTTTTTT. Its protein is CASSFGPNTGELFF.

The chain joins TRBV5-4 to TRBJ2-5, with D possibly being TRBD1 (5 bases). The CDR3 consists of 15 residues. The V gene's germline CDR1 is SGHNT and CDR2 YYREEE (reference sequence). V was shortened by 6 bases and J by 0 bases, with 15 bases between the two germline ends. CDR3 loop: CASTFQQGYQETQYF. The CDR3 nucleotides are TGTGCCAGCACCTTCCAGCAGGGATACCAAGAGACCCAGTACTTC.

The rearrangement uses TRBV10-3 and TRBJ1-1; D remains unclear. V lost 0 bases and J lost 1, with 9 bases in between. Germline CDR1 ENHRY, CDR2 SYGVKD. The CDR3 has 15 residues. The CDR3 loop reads CAISESEGGNTEAFF. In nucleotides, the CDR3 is TGTGCCATCAGTGAGTCGGAGGGAGGGAACACTGAAGCTTTCTTT.

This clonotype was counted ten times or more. The CDR3 protein is CASSHLGTFNEQFF. The CDR3 nucleotides are TGTGCCAGCAGCCACCTGGGGACTTTCAATGAGCAGTTCTTC. This chain links TRBV7-8 with TRBJ2-1; weak D call: TRBD2 (6 bases). This CDR3 has 14 amino acids. Germline V gene data show CDR1 as SGHVS and CDR2 as FQNEAQ. V gave up 5 bases and J gave up 6 bases, with 14 bases separating them.

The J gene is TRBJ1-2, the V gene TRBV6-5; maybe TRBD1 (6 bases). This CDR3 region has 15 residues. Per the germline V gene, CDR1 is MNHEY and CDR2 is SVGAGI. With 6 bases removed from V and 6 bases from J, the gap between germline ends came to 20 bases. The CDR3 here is CASRLSQGLMNGYTF. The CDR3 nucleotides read TGTGCCAGCAGACTATCACAGGGTTTAATGAATGGCTACACCTTC.

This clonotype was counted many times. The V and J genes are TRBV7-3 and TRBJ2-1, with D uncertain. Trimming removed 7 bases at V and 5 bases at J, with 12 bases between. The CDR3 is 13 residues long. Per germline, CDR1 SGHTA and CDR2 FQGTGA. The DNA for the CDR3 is TGTGCCAGCAACATGGCAGGCGACAATGAGCAGTTCTTC. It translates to CASNMAGDNEQFF. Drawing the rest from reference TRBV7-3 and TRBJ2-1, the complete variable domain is GAGVSQTPSNKVTEKGKYVELRCDPISGHTALYWYRQSLGQGPEFLIYFQGTGAADDSGLPNDRFFAVRPEGSVSTLKIQRTERGDSAVYLCASNMAGDNEQFFGPGTRLTVL.

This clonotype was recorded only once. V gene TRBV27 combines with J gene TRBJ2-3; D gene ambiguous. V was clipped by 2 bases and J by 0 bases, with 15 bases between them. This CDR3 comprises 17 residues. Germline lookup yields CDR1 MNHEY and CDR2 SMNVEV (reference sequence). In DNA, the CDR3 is TGTGCCAGCAGTTTAGGGCAGATCGCTACTAGCACAGATACGCAGTATTTT. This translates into CASSLGQIATSTDTQYF.

In DNA form, the CDR3 reads TGTGCTAGTGGTTTGGTTGTTGGGACAGGGAATTCCTCTAACTATGGCTACACCTTC. It is translated as CASGLVVGTGNSSNYGYTF. J is TRBJ1-2 and V is TRBV12-5; the match to TRBD1 covers 9 bases. Trimming took 0 bases from V and 0 from J; bases not matched to a gene: 11. This CDR3 is built from 19 residues. Per the germline V gene, CDR1 is LGHNT and CDR2 is FRNRAP.